This T cell receptor (beta chain) was found in a study of T cells in Graves' hyperthyroidism and ophthalmopathy. What was amplified from RNA transcripts were TCR beta CDR3 regions. First-round RT-PCR with HTBI primers amplified the TCR CDR3 region. TCRdb reprocessed the multiplex PCR reads via MiXCR and lists one record per CDR3 protein. Among hundreds of thousands of distinct CDR3 sequences, approximately 17% were seen once, and the ten largest hold 17%. J gave up 2 bases and V 10 bases, and 2 bases lay outside the gene matches. Germline V gene sequence: CDR1 MNHNS, CDR2 SASEGT. CDR3 length: 11 amino acids. This clonotype came up a few times. Its cognate antigen is unknown. Being one base from a much bigger clone, this may be a read error. Study results and caveats: Blood also held most thyroid clonotypes expanded beyond 0.001.

Sequencing was carried out using blood. The origin of this receptor is a woman aged 18-30 years with Graves' ophthalmopathy. V and J are TRBV6-1 and TRBJ2-7; 7 positions match TRBD1. Here the CDR3 reads CAIGTAYEQYF. Here the CDR3 DNA reads TGTGCCATCGGGACAGCCTACGAGCAGTACTTC.